The clone carrying this TCR beta chain was recorded a few times. The data are from a study of T cells in Graves' hyperthyroidism and ophthalmopathy. RNA transcripts were the template for amplifying TCR beta CDR3 regions. HTBI primers were used for first-round RT-PCR of the TCR CDR3. TCRdb ran MiXCR on the multiplex PCR reads and lists one entry per CDR3 protein. The sample has about 840,000 distinct CDR3 sequences, roughly 40% seen once. Input material: blood. This receptor was obtained from a man younger than 35 with Graves' hyperthyroidism.

The CDR3 is CASSVGSGGFGELFF. The CDR3 DNA reads TGTGCCAGCAGCGTAGGTAGCGGGGGATTCGGGGAGCTGTTTTTT. The chain is built from TRBV9 and TRBJ2-2; 9 bases align to TRBD2. Germline CDR1 is SGDLS and CDR2 is YYNGEE. CDR3 length: 15 residues. The V gene end was trimmed by 0 bases and the J gene end by 7 bases; junction bases not matched to a gene: 4.